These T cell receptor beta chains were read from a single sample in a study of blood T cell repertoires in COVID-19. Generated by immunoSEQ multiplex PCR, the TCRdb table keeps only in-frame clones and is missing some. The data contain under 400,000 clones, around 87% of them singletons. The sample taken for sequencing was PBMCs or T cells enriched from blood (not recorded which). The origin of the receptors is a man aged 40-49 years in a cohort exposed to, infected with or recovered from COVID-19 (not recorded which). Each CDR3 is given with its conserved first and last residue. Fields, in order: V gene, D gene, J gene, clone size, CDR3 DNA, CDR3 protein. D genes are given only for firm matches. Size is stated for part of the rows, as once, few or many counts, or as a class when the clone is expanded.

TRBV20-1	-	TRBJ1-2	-	TGCAGTGCCACAGCTAACTATGGCTACACCTTC	CSATANYGYTF
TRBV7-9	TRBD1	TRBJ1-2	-	TGTGCCAGCAGCTCACCGGGACAGGGTCTCGCTGGCTACACCTTC	CASSSPGQGLAGYTF
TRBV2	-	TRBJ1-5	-	TGTGCCAGCAAGGGGGGGCTCAGCAATCAGCCCCAGCATTTT	CASKGGLSNQPQHF
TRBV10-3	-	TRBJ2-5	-	TGTGCCATCAGTGCACGGGACTCAGATTCGGAGACCCAGTACTTC	CAISARDSDSETQYF
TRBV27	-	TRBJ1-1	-	TGTGCCAGCAGTTTATCTGGCGGGGGAACTGAAGCTTTCTTT	CASSLSGGGTEAFF
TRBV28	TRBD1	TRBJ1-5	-	TGTGCCCTAACAAACAGGGGAAGCAATCAGCCCCAGCATTTT	CALTNRGSNQPQHF
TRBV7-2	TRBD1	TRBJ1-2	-	TGTGCCAGCGTCCGGGACAGGGTTAACTATGGCTACACCTTC	CASVRDRVNYGYTF
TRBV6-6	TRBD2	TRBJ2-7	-	TGTGCCAGCAGTCCTAACGGACTAGCGCTCAACGAGCAGTACTTC	CASSPNGLALNEQYF
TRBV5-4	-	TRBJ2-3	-	TGTGCCAGCACCCCTTCGGACTACCAACCAGATACGCAGTATTTT	CASTPSDYQPDTQYF
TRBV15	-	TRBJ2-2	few	TGTGCCACCAGCAGAGCCGGGACTCCCCTTAACACCGGGGAGCTGTTTTTT	CATSRAGTPLNTGELFF
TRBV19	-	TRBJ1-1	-	TGTGCCAGTAGTATAGTAAGCCAGGGGCACACTGAAGCTTTCTTT	CASSIVSQGHTEAFF
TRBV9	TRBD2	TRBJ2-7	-	TGTGCCAGCAGCGTGGGACTAAAATACGAGCAGTACTTC	CASSVGLKYEQYF
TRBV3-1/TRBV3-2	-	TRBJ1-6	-	TGTGCCAGCAGCCAGCGGGATTCACCCCTCCACTTT	CASSQRDSPLHF
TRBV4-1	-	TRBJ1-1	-	TGCGCCAGCAGCCAAGTCTTGGGCGAGAGGCAGGGTAACGAAGCTTTCTTT	CASSQVLGERQGNEAFF
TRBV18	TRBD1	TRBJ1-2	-	TGTGCCAGCAGGGACAGGCCAGAGAGGGGCTACACCTTC	CASRDRPERGYTF
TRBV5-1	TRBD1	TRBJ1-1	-	TGCGCCAGCAGTCGTACAGGGGCAGAGGGCACTGAAGCTTTCTTT	CASSRTGAEGTEAFF
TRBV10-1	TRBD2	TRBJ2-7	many	TGCGCCAGCAGTGAGGTTCGGGGAGGGGAGCAGTACTTC	CASSEVRGGEQYF
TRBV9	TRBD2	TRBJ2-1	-	TGTGCCAGCAGCGTAGGGTCGGGACTAGCGGGGTACAATGAGCAGTTCTTC	CASSVGSGLAGYNEQFF
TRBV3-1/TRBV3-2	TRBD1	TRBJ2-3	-	TGTGCCAGCAGCCAAGATGGTCGGACAGGAGATACGCAGTATTTT	CASSQDGRTGDTQYF
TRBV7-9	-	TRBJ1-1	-	TGTGCCAGCAGCTTAGGAAACGCAGGAACTGAAGCTTTCTTT	CASSLGNAGTEAFF
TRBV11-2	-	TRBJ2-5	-	TGTGCCAGCAGCTTAGGTAGCGGAACGGAGACCCAGTACTTC	CASSLGSGTETQYF
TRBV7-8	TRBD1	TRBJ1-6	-	TGTGCCAGCAGAATAGGAGGAGGGGGCGCGTCACCCCTCCACTTT	CASRIGGGGASPLHF
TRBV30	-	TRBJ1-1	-	TGTGCCTGGAGTGCTCCGGGGGACACTGAAGCTTTCTTT	CAWSAPGDTEAFF
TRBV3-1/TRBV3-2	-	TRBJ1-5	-	TGTGCCAGCAGCCAAGGGTCAGGGGGCAATCAGCCCCAGCATTTT	CASSQGSGGNQPQHF
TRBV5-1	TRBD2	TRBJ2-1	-	TGCGCCAGCAGCTTGCTAGCGGACAATGAGCAGTTCTTC	CASSLLADNEQFF
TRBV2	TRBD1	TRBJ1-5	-	TGTGCCAGCAAGGACAGGCAGGATCAGCCCCAGCATTTT	CASKDRQDQPQHF
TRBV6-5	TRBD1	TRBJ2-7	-	TGTGCCAGCAGTTACCGGGACAGGTCCTACGAGCAGTACTTC	CASSYRDRSYEQYF
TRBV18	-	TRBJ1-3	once	TGTGCCAGCTCACCACCTCCGACAGGCAACACCATATATTTT	CASSPPPTGNTIYF
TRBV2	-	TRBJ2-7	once	TGTGCCAGCAGTGTTTTATCCTACGAGCAGTACTTC	CASSVLSYEQYF
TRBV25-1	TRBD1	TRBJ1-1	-	TGTGCCAGCAGTGCGACAGGGTACGGCACTGAAGCTTTCTTT	CASSATGYGTEAFF
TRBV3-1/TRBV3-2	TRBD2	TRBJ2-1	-	TGTGCCAGCAGCCAGCTACGACTAGCGGGATATGAGCAGTTCTTC	CASSQLRLAGYEQFF
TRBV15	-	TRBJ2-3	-	TGTGCCACCAGCGCCACGGGCACAGATACGCAGTATTTT	CATSATGTDTQYF
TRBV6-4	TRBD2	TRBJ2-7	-	TGTGCCAGCAGACTACACGCCGGGGGGGAGCAGTACTTC	CASRLHAGGEQYF
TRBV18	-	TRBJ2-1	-	TGTGCCAGCTCACCTCCTTCCGGGAGCTGGAATGAGCAGTTCTTC	CASSPPSGSWNEQFF
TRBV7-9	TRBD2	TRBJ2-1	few	TGTGCCAGCAGCTTTTGGCGGGAGTCTCGGAATGAGCAGTTCTTC	CASSFWRESRNEQFF
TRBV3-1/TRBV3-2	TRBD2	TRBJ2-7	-	TGTGCCAGCAGCCAATCCGGGACTAGCGTCTTCGAGCAGTACTTC	CASSQSGTSVFEQYF
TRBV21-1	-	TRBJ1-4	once	TGTGCCAGCAGCAAAGGGTGTTATTACGGGACACCTGGGGGAGAAAAACTGTTTTTT	CASSKGCYYGTPGGEKLFF
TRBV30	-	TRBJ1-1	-	TGTGCCTGGAGAGGTGGGGGGAGGAGCACTGAAGCTTTCTTT	CAWRGGGRSTEAFF
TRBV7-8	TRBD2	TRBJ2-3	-	TGTGCCAGCAGCTTGGGTGCTAGCGGGAGAGTCGGGGCCCAAGATACGCAGTATTTT	CASSLGASGRVGAQDTQYF
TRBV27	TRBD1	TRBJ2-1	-	TGTGCCAGCAGTTCAGGACAGGGGCCCTACAATGAGCAGTTCTTC	CASSSGQGPYNEQFF
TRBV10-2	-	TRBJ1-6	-	TGCGCCAGTTCTCGGGGGGCAGGTTGGAATTCACCCCTCCACTTT	CASSRGAGWNSPLHF
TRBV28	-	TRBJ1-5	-	TGTGCCAGCACCTATCCGGGTCAGCCCCAGCATTTT	CASTYPGQPQHF
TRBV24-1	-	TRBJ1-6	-	TGTGCCACCAGTGATACCGGTTCACCCCTCCACTTT	CATSDTGSPLHF
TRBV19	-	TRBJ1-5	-	TGTGCCAGTAGTATGGGCAGCAATCAGCCCCAGCATTTT	CASSMGSNQPQHF
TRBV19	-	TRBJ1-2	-	TGTGCCAGTAGTATAGAAGAAAAGGGGAGGTATGGCTACACCTTC	CASSIEEKGRYGYTF
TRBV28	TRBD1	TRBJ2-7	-	TGTGCCAGCAGTTTCGACAGGGTGCCAACCTACGAGCAGTACTTC	CASSFDRVPTYEQYF
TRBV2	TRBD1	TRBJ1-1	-	TGTGCCAGCAGTTCTCAGAACAGGGGGACCACTGAAGCTTTCTTT	CASSSQNRGTTEAFF
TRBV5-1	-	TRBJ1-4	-	TGCGCCAGCAGCTTGGCAGGGCAGGCGCTTAATGAAAAACTGTTTTTT	CASSLAGQALNEKLFF
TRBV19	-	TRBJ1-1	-	TGTGCCAGTAGGGGTTGGGGGGATATGAACACTGAAGCTTTCTTT	CASRGWGDMNTEAFF
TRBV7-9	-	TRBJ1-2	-	TGTGCCAGCAGCGCTAATCCCCACTATGGCTACACCTTC	CASSANPHYGYTF
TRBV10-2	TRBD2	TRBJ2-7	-	TGCGCCAGCAGAGCGGGGAAGGGGTACGAGCAGTACTTC	CASRAGKGYEQYF
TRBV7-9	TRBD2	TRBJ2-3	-	TGTGCCAGCAGCTTAGGGGCTAGCGGGAGTACGCAGTATTTT	CASSLGASGSTQYF
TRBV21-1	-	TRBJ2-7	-	TGTGCCAGCAGCAAAGCGCTTTCGGCCTACGAGCAGTACTTC	CASSKALSAYEQYF
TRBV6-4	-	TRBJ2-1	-	TGTGCCAGCAGTGAGGCTTACAATGAGCAGTTCTTC	CASSEAYNEQFF
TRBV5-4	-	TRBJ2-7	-	TGTGCCAGCAGCTTGGACAGGGCCTACGAGCAGTACTTC	CASSLDRAYEQYF